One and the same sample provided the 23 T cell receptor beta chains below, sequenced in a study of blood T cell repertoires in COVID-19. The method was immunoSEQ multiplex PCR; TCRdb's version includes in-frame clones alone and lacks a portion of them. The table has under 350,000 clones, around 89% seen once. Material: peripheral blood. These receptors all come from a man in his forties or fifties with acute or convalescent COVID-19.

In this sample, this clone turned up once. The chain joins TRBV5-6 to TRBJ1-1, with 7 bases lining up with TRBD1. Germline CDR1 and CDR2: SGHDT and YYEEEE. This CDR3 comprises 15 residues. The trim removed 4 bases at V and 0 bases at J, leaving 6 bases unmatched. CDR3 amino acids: CASSRRDSLNTEAFF. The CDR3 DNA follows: TGTGCCAGCAGCCGACGGGACAGCCTGAACACTGAAGCTTTCTTT.

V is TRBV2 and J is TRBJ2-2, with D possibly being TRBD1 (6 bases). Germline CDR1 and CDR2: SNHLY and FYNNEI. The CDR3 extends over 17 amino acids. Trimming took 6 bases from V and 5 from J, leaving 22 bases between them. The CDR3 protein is CASRPDRNARRTGELFF. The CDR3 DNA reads TGTGCCAGCAGACCCGACAGGAACGCTCGTAGGACCGGGGAGCTGTTTTTT. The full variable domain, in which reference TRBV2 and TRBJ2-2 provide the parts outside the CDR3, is EPEVTQTPSHQVTQMGQEVILRCVPISNHLYFYWYRQILGQKVEFLVSFYNNEISEKSEIFDDQFSVERPDGSNFTLKIRSTKLEDSAMYFCASRPDRNARRTGELFFGEGSRLTVL.

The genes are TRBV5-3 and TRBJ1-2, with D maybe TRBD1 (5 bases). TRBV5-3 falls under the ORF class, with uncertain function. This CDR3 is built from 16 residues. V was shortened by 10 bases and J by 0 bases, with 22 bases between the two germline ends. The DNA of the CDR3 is TGTGCCTCCTCCGGCGGCAGGGAATTAGCTAACTATGGCTACACCTTC. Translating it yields CASSGGRELANYGYTF.

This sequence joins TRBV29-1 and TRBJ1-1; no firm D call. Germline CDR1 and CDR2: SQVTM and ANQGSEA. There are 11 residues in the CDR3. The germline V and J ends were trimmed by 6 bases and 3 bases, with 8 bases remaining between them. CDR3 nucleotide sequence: TGCAGCGTCCTATTTTACACTGAAGCTTTCTTT. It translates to CSVLFYTEAFF.

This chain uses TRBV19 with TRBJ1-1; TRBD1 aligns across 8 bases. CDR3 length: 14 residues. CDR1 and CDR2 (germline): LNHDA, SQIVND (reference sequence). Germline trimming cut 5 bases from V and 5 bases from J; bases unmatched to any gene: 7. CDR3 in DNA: TGTGCCAGTAGTTCGGACAGGGACGGGACTGAAGCTTTCTTT. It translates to CASSSDRDGTEAFF.

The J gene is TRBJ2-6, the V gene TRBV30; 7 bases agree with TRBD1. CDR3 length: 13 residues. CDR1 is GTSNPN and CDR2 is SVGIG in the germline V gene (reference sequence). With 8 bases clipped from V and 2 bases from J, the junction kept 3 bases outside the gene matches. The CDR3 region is CAGDSTGANVLTF. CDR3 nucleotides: TGTGCCGGGGACAGTACTGGGGCCAACGTCCTGACTTTC. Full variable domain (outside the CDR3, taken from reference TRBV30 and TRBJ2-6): SQTIHQWPATLVQPVGSPLSLECTVEGTSNPNLYWYRQAAGRGLQLLFYSVGIGQISSEVPQNLSASRPQDRQFILSSKKLLLSDSGFYLCAGDSTGANVLTFGAGSRLTVL.

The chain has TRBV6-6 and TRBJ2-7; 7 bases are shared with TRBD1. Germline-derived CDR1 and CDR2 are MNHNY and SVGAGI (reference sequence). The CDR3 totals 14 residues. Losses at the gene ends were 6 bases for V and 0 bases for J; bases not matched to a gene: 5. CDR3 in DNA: TGTGCCAGCAGACACGACAGGGACTCCTACGAGCAGTACTTC. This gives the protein CASRHDRDSYEQYF.

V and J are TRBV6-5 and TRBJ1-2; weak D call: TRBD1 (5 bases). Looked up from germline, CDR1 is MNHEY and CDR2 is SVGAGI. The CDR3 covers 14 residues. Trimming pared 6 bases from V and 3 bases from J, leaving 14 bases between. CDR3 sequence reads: CASRGLGRDYGYTF. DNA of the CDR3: TGTGCCAGCAGGGGACTCGGACGTGACTATGGCTACACCTTC.

The CDR3 coding sequence is TGTGCCAGTAGTGAGGGACAGGGGTATGGCTACACCTTC. It yields the protein CASSEGQGYGYTF. This chain links TRBV19 with TRBJ1-2; 10 nucleotides align to TRBD1. V lost 5 bases and J lost 5; bases outside the gene matches: 2. CDR1 is LNHDA and CDR2 is SQIVND in the germline V gene (reference sequence). CDR3 length: 13 residues. The full variable domain, its missing parts supplied by reference TRBV19 and TRBJ1-2, is DGGITQSPKYLFRKEGQNVTLSCEQNLNHDAMYWYRQDPGQGLRLIYYSQIVNDFQKGDIAEGYSVSREKKESFPLTVTSAQKNPTAFYLCASSEGQGYGYTFGSGTRLTVV.

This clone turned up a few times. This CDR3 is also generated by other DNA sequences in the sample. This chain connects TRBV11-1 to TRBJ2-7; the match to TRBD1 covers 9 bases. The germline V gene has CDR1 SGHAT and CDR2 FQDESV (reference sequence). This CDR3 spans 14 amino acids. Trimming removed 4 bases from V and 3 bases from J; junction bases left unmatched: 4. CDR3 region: CASSSGQGSYEQYF. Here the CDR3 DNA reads TGTGCCAGCAGCTCGGGACAGGGAAGCTACGAGCAGTACTTC.

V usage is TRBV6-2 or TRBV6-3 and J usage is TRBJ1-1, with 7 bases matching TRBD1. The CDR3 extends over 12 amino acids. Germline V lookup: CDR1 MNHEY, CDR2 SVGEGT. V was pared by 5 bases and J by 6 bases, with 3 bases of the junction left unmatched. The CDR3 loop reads CASSRQGPEAFF. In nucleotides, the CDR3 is TGTGCCAGCAGTCGACAGGGACCTGAAGCTTTCTTT.

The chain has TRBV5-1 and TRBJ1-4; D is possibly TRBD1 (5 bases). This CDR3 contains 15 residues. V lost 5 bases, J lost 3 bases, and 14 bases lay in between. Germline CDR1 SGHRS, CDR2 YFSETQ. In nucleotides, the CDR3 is TGCGCCAGCAGGTTTCTGGGGGGATCTAATGAAAAACTGTTTTTT. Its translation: CASRFLGGSNEKLFF.

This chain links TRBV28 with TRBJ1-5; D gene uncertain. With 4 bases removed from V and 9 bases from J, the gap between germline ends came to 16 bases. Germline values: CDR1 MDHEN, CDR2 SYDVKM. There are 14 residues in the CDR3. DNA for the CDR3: TGTGCCAGCAGTTCGCTAACGGGTAATTGGCCCCAGCATTTT. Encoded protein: CASSSLTGNWPQHF.

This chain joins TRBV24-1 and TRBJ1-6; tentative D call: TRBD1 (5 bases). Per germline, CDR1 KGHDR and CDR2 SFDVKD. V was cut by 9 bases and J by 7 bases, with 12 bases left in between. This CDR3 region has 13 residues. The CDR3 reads CATSETANSPLHF. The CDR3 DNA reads TGTGCCACCTCGGAGACAGCGAATTCACCCCTCCACTTT.

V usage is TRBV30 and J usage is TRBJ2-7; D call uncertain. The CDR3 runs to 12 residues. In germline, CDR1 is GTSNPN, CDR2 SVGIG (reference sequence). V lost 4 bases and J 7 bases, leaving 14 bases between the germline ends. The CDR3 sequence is CAWNSDLREQYF. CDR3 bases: TGTGCCTGGAATAGTGACTTACGGGAGCAGTACTTC. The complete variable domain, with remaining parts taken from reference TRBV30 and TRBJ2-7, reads SQTIHQWPATLVQPVGSPLSLECTVEGTSNPNLYWYRQAAGRGLQLLFYSVGIGQISSEVPQNLSASRPQDRQFILSSKKLLLSDSGFYLCAWNSDLREQYFGPGTRLTVT.

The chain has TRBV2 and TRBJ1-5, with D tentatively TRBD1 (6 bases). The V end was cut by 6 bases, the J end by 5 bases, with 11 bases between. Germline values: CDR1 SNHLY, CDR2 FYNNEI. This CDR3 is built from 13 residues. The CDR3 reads CASSKQGDQPQHF. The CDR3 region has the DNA TGTGCCAGCAGCAAACAGGGAGATCAGCCCCAGCATTTT.

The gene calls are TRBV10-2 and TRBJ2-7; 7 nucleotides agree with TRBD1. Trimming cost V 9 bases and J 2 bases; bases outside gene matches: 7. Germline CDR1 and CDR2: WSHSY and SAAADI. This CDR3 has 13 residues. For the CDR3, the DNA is TGCGCCAGTACCGGGACAGCCACCTACGAGCAGTACTTC. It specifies CASTGTATYEQYF.

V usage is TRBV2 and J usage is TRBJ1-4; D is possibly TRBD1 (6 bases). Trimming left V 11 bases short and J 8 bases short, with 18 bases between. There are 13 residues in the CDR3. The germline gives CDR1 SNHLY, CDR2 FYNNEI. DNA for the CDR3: TGTGCCGGAGGACAGAGCCCAGGGGAAAAACTGTTTTTT. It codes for CAGGQSPGEKLFF.

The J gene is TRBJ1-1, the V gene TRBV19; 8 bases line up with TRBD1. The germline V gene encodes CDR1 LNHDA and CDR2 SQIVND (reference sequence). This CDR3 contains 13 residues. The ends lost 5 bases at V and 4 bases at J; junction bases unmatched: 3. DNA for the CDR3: TGTGCCAGTAGTCAACAGGGGGGCACTGAAGCTTTCTTT. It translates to CASSQQGGTEAFF.

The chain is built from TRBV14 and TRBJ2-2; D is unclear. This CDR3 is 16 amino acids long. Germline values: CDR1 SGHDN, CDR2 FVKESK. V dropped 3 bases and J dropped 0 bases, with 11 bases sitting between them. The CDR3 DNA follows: TGTGCCAGCAGCCAGGGCAGGTCACCGAACACCGGGGAGCTGTTTTTT. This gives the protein CASSQGRSPNTGELFF.

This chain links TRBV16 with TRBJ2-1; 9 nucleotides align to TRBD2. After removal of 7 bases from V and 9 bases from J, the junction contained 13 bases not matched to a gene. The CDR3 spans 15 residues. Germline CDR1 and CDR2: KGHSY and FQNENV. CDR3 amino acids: CASISDGGLATEQFF. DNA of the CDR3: TGTGCCAGCATCTCCGATGGCGGACTAGCGACTGAGCAGTTCTTC.

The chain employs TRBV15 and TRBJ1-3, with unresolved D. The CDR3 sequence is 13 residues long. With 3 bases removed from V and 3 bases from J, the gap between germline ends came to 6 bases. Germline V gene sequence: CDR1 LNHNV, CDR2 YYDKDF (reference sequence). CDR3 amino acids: CATSRVVGNTIYF. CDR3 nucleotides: TGTGCCACCAGCAGGGTAGTTGGAAACACCATATATTTT.

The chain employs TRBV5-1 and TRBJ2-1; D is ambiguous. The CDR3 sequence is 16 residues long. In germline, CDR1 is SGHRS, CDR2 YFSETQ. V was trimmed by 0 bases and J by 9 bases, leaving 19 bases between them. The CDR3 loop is CASSLEVGVADGEQFF. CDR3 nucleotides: TGCGCCAGCAGCTTGGAGGTGGGTGTAGCTGACGGTGAGCAGTTCTTC.